Below are 27 T cell receptor beta chains sequenced from a single sample in a study of T cell changes during pregnancy in multiple sclerosis. Profiled with immunoSEQ multiplex PCR; TCRdb holds only in-frame clones, not every one. The sample lists 65,000 to 95,000 clones, approximately 93% occurring once. The sequencing here drew on peripheral blood, taken in the second trimester of pregnancy. These receptors came from a female donor in good health, enrolled as a control in a pregnancy study.

J is TRBJ2-3 and V is TRBV27, with 7 bases aligning to TRBD1. The CDR3 covers 15 residues. Germline CDR1 MNHEY, CDR2 SMNVEV (reference sequence). After removal of 2 bases from V and 1 base from J, the junction contained 3 bases not matched to a gene. The CDR3 sequence is CASSLGTVRTDTQYF. CDR3 sequence (DNA): TGTGCCAGCAGTTTAGGGACAGTTCGCACAGATACGCAGTATTTT.

The chain recombines TRBV28 with TRBJ1-5; 8 positions agree with TRBD1. With 6 bases clipped from V and 1 base from J, the junction kept 11 bases outside the gene matches. The V gene's germline CDR1 is MDHEN and CDR2 SYDVKM. The CDR3 is 17 residues long. The CDR3 loop is CASRKRQGWKSNQPQHF. CDR3 DNA sequence: TGTGCCAGCAGGAAAAGACAGGGGTGGAAAAGCAATCAGCCCCAGCATTTT.

Details on this clone: This CDR3 is also generated by other DNA sequences in the sample. V is TRBV5-1 and J is TRBJ2-5; 10 bases line up with TRBD1. J was trimmed by 2 bases and V by 4 bases; bases with no gene match: 5. Germline V gene data show CDR1 as SGHRS and CDR2 as YFSETQ. The CDR3 has 15 amino acids. In nucleotides, the CDR3 is TGCGCCAGCAGCCTCGGACAGGGGGGACAAGAGACCCAGTACTTC. Protein product: CASSLGQGGQETQYF.

V usage is TRBV10-3 and J usage is TRBJ2-7; a possible D gene is TRBD2 (6 bases). Per the germline V gene, CDR1 is ENHRY and CDR2 is SYGVKD. V shed 8 bases and J shed 6 bases, with 23 bases lying between them. The CDR3 spans 15 residues. As DNA, the CDR3 is TGTGCCATCGGAAACTTGGACCACCGGAGGGGCGAGCAGTACTTC. Amino acids: CAIGNLDHRRGEQYF.

This chain links TRBV7-8 with TRBJ2-3; the match to TRBD2 covers 12 bases. The junction had 3 bases not matched to a gene; V was cut back by 6 bases and J by 2 bases. Germline V gene lookup returns CDR1 SGHVS and CDR2 FQNEAQ. The CDR3 spans 15 residues. CDR3 DNA sequence: TGTGCCAGCAGTCGGACTAGCGGGACCACAGATACGCAGTATTTT. It translates to CASSRTSGTTDTQYF.

The J gene is TRBJ2-3, the V gene TRBV29-1, with a tentative D call TRBD2 (5 bases). The CDR3 consists of 14 residues. Per germline, CDR1 SQVTM and CDR2 ANQGSEA. Trimming removed 3 bases from V and 4 bases from J, with 14 bases in between. The DNA for the CDR3 is TGCAGCGTTGACTCCGGAGGTTCCGCAGATACGCAGTATTTT. Protein: CSVDSGGSADTQYF.

This rearrangement joins TRBV14 to TRBJ2-1; D not certain. Per the germline V gene, CDR1 is SGHDN and CDR2 is FVKESK. This CDR3 has 16 residues. V was trimmed by 3 bases and J by 5 bases, leaving 17 bases between them. CDR3 amino acids: CASSHPRIGPHNEQFF. CDR3 coding DNA: TGTGCCAGCAGCCACCCCCGAATTGGCCCCCACAATGAGCAGTTCTTC.

The chain employs TRBV7-6 and TRBJ1-2; D possibly corresponds to TRBD1 (5 bases). With 4 bases removed from V and 8 bases from J, the gap between germline ends came to 23 bases. This CDR3 spans 16 amino acids. Germline V CDR1 and CDR2: SGHVS, FNYEAQ. CDR3 protein: CASSSVVGGGAEGYTF. CDR3 DNA sequence: TGTGCCAGCAGCTCAGTAGTTGGGGGGGGAGCGGAAGGCTACACCTTC.

This chain links TRBV5-1 with TRBJ2-1, with TRBD1 as a possible D gene (6 bases). Per germline, CDR1 SGHRS and CDR2 YFSETQ. V lost 4 bases, J lost 5 bases, and 28 bases lay in between. The CDR3 extends over 19 amino acids. CDR3 DNA sequence: TGCGCCAGCAGCCTCGCTATACTTAACACAGGGCTTCTGGACAATGAGCAGTTCTTC. This gives the protein CASSLAILNTGLLDNEQFF. Full variable domain (outside the CDR3, taken from reference TRBV5-1 and TRBJ2-1): KAGVTQTPRYLIKTRGQQVTLSCSPISGHRSVSWYQQTPGQGLQFLFEYFSETQRNKGNFPGRFSGRQFSNSRSEMNVSTLELGDSALYLCASSLAILNTGLLDNEQFFGPGTRLTVL.

The gene calls are TRBV5-4 and TRBJ2-5; TRBD2 matches at 9 bases. This CDR3 has 14 amino acids. The germline CDR1 and CDR2 sequences are SGHNT and YYREEE (reference sequence). After removal of 2 bases from V and 5 bases from J, the junction contained 4 bases not matched to a gene. The CDR3 nucleotides are TGTGCCAGCAGCTTAGGGGCGGGGGGGGAGACCCAGTACTTC. This gives the protein CASSLGAGGETQYF.

V usage is TRBV6-5 and J usage is TRBJ1-1, with TRBD1 matching over 7 bases. Germline CDR1 and CDR2: MNHEY and SVGAGI. After removal of 6 bases from V and 7 bases from J, the junction contained 8 bases not matched to a gene. The length of the CDR3 is 13 residues. Written as DNA, the CDR3 is TGTGCCAGCAGCCTAGGGGGCGCGGGTGAAGCTTTCTTT. It codes for CASSLGGAGEAFF.

Only one count was recorded for this clone. V usage is TRBV6-1 and J usage is TRBJ2-3; 7 bases are a match to TRBD2. This CDR3 has 16 amino acids. V gave up 0 bases and J gave up 2 bases; unmatched junction bases: 5. Germline loops: CDR1 MNHNS, CDR2 SASEGT. CDR3 amino acids: CASSEAGREFTDTQYF. The CDR3 region has the DNA TGTGCCAGCAGTGAAGCGGGGCGGGAGTTCACAGATACGCAGTATTTT.

V is TRBV2 and J is TRBJ1-2; D perhaps matches TRBD1 (5 bases). The V and J ends lost 1 base and 4 bases respectively, with 10 bases between them. Per the germline V gene, CDR1 is SNHLY and CDR2 is FYNNEI. This CDR3 comprises 14 residues. In nucleotides, the CDR3 is TGTGCCAGCAGTGAAGAGGGGCCCATCTATGGCTACACCTTC. Translation: CASSEEGPIYGYTF. The variable domain in full, completed from reference TRBV2 and TRBJ1-2, reads EPEVTQTPSHQVTQMGQEVILRCVPISNHLYFYWYRQILGQKVEFLVSFYNNEISEKSEIFDDQFSVERPDGSNFTLKIRSTKLEDSAMYFCASSEEGPIYGYTFGSGTRLTVV.

CDR3 bases: TGCGCCAGCAAGGGGGACAACCAAGAGACCCAGTACTTC. This translates into CASKGDNQETQYF. This sequence joins TRBV5-1 and TRBJ2-5; maybe TRBD1 (6 bases). This CDR3 spans 13 amino acids. Between the trimmed V and J ends, which lost 6 bases and 0 bases, there was a span of 9 bases. From germline, CDR1 is SGHRS and CDR2 YFSETQ. The full variable domain, in which reference TRBV5-1 and TRBJ2-5 provide the parts outside the CDR3, is KAGVTQTPRYLIKTRGQQVTLSCSPISGHRSVSWYQQTPGQGLQFLFEYFSETQRNKGNFPGRFSGRQFSNSRSEMNVSTLELGDSALYLCASKGDNQETQYFGPGTRLLVL.

The chain employs TRBV10-3 and TRBJ2-7; D unclear. V lost 3 bases and J 3 bases, leaving 15 bases between the germline ends. This CDR3 region has 15 residues. CDR1 is ENHRY and CDR2 is SYGVKD in the germline V gene. The CDR3 sequence: CAISDSVLLSYEQYF. The CDR3 DNA sequence: TGTGCCATCAGTGACTCCGTCTTACTAAGCTACGAGCAGTACTTC.

The chain employs TRBV5-1 and TRBJ1-2, with a weak D call TRBD1 (6 bases). There are 15 residues in the CDR3. Germline loops: CDR1 SGHRS, CDR2 YFSETQ. Trimming cost V 0 bases and J 5 bases, with 14 bases left between them. Here the CDR3 DNA reads TGCGCCAGCAGCTTGGAGACAGGCAACCCGTATGGCTACACCTTC. Translated: CASSLETGNPYGYTF.

V usage is TRBV6-4 and J usage is TRBJ2-3; perhaps TRBD1 as D (6 bases). This CDR3 has 15 residues. The germline CDR1 and CDR2 sequences are MRHNA and SNTAGT. Trimming took off 0 bases at V and 2 bases at J, with 9 bases between the two ends. As DNA, the CDR3 is TGTGCCAGCAGTGACTCGCACAGGGTCACAGATACGCAGTATTTT. This translates into CASSDSHRVTDTQYF.

This rearrangement joins TRBV19 to TRBJ2-7; 11 bases fit TRBD1. In germline, CDR1 is LNHDA, CDR2 SQIVND (reference sequence). Germline trimming cut 5 bases from V and 3 bases from J; bases unmatched to any gene: 6. The CDR3 contains 15 residues. CDR3 protein: CASSLGTGGIYEQYF. CDR3 sequence (DNA): TGTGCCAGTAGTCTCGGGACAGGGGGAATCTACGAGCAGTACTTC.

By frequency in the sample, this clone is medium-sized. The CDR3 nucleotides are TGTGCCAGCAGTGAAGGGAGTGGGGGCGCAGATACGCAGTATTTT. As protein: CASSEGSGGADTQYF. This chain links TRBV2 with TRBJ2-3; weak D call: TRBD1 (6 bases). The CDR3 extends over 15 amino acids. Trimming left V 1 base short and J 4 bases short, with 12 bases between. Germline CDR1 is SNHLY and CDR2 is FYNNEI.

The V and J genes are TRBV28 and TRBJ2-7; TRBD2 is a possible D gene (6 bases). The V end was cut by 3 bases, the J end by 7 bases, with 13 bases between. Germline-derived CDR1 and CDR2 are MDHEN and SYDVKM. This CDR3 is 13 amino acids long. DNA of the CDR3: TGTGCCAGCAGTTTGGAGGGGATAGGAGAGCAGTACTTC. This gives the protein CASSLEGIGEQYF.

The J gene is TRBJ2-5, the V gene TRBV1; the table's D call TRBD2 went unverified against the DNA. TRBV1 is noted as a pseudogene. This CDR3 spans 14 amino acids. CDR3 nucleotides: TGCACCAACGCGGGAGTCCGCGGGGGAGAGACCCAGTACTTC. Translating gives CTNAGVRGGETQYF.

This clone was recorded only once. This chain joins TRBV15 and TRBJ2-6; TRBD2 is a possible D gene (5 bases). This CDR3 has 15 residues. V lost 1 base and J 4 bases, leaving 8 bases between the germline ends. Germline V lookup: CDR1 LNHNV, CDR2 YYDKDF (reference sequence). The CDR3 loop reads CATSRAGSGANVLTF. The CDR3 nucleotides are TGTGCCACCAGCAGAGCGGGATCCGGGGCCAACGTCCTGACTTTC.

The V and J genes are TRBV19 and TRBJ2-1; TRBD2 matches 14 bases. The CDR3 has 17 amino acids. From germline, CDR1 is LNHDA and CDR2 SQIVND (reference sequence). The V and J ends lost 3 bases and 8 bases, in that order; junction bases with no gene match: 9. Here the CDR3 reads CASSISPGLAGDDEQFF. CDR3 bases: TGTGCCAGTAGTATTTCTCCGGGACTAGCGGGAGATGATGAGCAGTTCTTC.

The rearrangement joins TRBV19 to TRBJ1-5; TRBD1 matches 7 bases. The CDR3 runs 13 residues. Germline V lookup: CDR1 LNHDA, CDR2 SQIVND (reference sequence). J was trimmed by 6 bases and V by 5 bases; bases with no gene match: 4. The CDR3 DNA reads as TGTGCCAGTAGTGTCGACAGGGTTCAGCCCCAGCATTTT. Amino acid sequence: CASSVDRVQPQHF. The full variable domain, in which reference TRBV19 and TRBJ1-5 provide the parts outside the CDR3, is DGGITQSPKYLFRKEGQNVTLSCEQNLNHDAMYWYRQDPGQGLRLIYYSQIVNDFQKGDIAEGYSVSREKKESFPLTVTSAQKNPTAFYLCASSVDRVQPQHFGDGTRLSIL.

This chain connects TRBV28 to TRBJ2-7; maybe TRBD2 (5 bases). Germline V gene lookup returns CDR1 MDHEN and CDR2 SYDVKM. There are 13 residues in the CDR3. Trimming stripped 3 bases from V and 0 bases from J, with 6 bases between. The CDR3 here is CASSFDYSYEQYF. CDR3 bases: TGTGCCAGCAGTTTTGACTACTCCTACGAGCAGTACTTC.

This clone was counted once. The chain employs TRBV5-1 and TRBJ2-5; 8 bases map to TRBD1. Germline V lookup: CDR1 SGHRS, CDR2 YFSETQ. The J segment lost 5 bases and the V segment lost 4 bases, leaving 10 bases of the junction unmatched. The CDR3 has 15 amino acids. Here the CDR3 reads CASSAVRGLGETQYF. The CDR3 DNA reads as TGCGCCAGCAGCGCTGTCAGGGGGCTGGGGGAGACCCAGTACTTC.

The chain links TRBV6-5 to TRBJ1-4; 9 bases are shared with TRBD1. Trimming took 6 bases from V and 3 from J; bases not matched to a gene: 5. CDR3 length: 15 amino acids. Germline lookup yields CDR1 MNHEY and CDR2 SVGAGI. CDR3 sequence: CASRGTGSANEKLFF. CDR3 bases: TGTGCCAGCAGGGGGACAGGGTCTGCTAATGAAAAACTGTTTTTT.